Below, 11 T cell receptor beta chains from the same sample are listed, as sequenced in a study of T-cell reconstitution after alpha-beta-depleted transplantation in children. During its preparation, the TCRbeta library received unique molecular identifiers. Each CDR3 protein is one row after TCRdb ran MiXCR on the PCR reads. The sample has about 240,000 distinct CDR3 sequences, about 25% seen once. The sample consisted of PBMCs, taken before TCRalphabeta/CD19-depleted stem cell transplant. Receptors originate from a girl aged 2-15 years with Fanconi anemia, due to receive a stem cell transplant.

This clonotype was recorded at least ten times. The CDR3 spells CASSFSDRGGDEQYF. The CDR3 nucleotides read TGTGCCAGCAGCTTCTCCGACAGGGGAGGTGACGAGCAGTACTTC. This sequence joins TRBV7-2 and TRBJ2-7; 8 bases match TRBD1. The CDR3 runs to 15 residues. Germline CDR1 and CDR2: SGHTA and FQGNSA. V was pared by 3 bases and J by 5 bases, with 9 bases of the junction left unmatched.

The CDR3 sequence: CASSERTGLNSPLHF. DNA of the CDR3: TGTGCCAGCAGCGAGCGGACAGGGCTAAATTCACCCCTCCACTTT. The rearrangement joins TRBV7-6 to TRBJ1-6, with TRBD1 matching 8 bases. With V trimmed by 5 bases and J by 7 bases, 7 bases remained unmatched. Germline V gene lookup returns CDR1 SGHVS and CDR2 FNYEAQ. The CDR3 runs 15 residues. Drawing the rest from reference TRBV7-6 and TRBJ1-6, the complete variable domain is GAGVSQSPRYKVTKRGQDVALRCDPISGHVSLYWYRQALGQGPEFLTYFNYEAQQDKSGLPNDRFSAERPEGSISTLTIQRTEQRDSAMYRCASSERTGLNSPLHFGNGTRLTVT.

Many counts were recorded for this clonotype. This sequence joins TRBV13 and TRBJ2-5, with 11 nucleotides matching TRBD1. Germline-derived CDR1 and CDR2 are PRHDT and FYEKMQ (reference sequence). This CDR3 has 17 amino acids. Trimming cost V 1 base and J 5 bases; bases outside gene matches: 9. The CDR3 loop reads CASSLVPGQGAGETQYF. CDR3 bases: TGTGCCAGCAGCTTAGTTCCTGGACAGGGGGCTGGGGAGACCCAGTACTTC.

The chain joins TRBV5-1 to TRBJ2-2, with a possible D match to TRBD1 (5 bases). Trimming left V 5 bases short and J 0 bases short, with 11 bases between. CDR1 is SGHRS and CDR2 is YFSETQ in the germline V gene. The CDR3 runs to 15 residues. The CDR3 here is CASRRRTSNTGELFF. The CDR3 DNA follows: TGCGCCAGCAGGAGGCGGACATCGAACACCGGGGAGCTGTTTTTT.

The gene calls are TRBV29-1 and TRBJ1-1, with 9 bases matching TRBD1. Germline V gives CDR1 SQVTM, CDR2 ANQGSEA. The CDR3 contains 15 residues. Unmatched junction bases numbered 8, after V lost 0 bases and J lost 6 bases. CDR3 protein: CSVEEQGAGSAEAFF. DNA for the CDR3: TGCAGCGTTGAAGAACAGGGGGCCGGGAGCGCTGAAGCTTTCTTT.

The chain has TRBV27 and TRBJ2-1, with D perhaps given as TRBD1 or TRBD2 (5 bases each). V was cut by 9 bases and J by 0 bases, with 12 bases left in between. Per germline, CDR1 MNHEY and CDR2 SMNVEV (reference sequence). The CDR3 has 14 amino acids. The CDR3 DNA follows: TGTGCCAGTTCTCAGGGAGTCTCCTACAATGAGCAGTTCTTC. Translating gives CASSQGVSYNEQFF.

This clonotype appeared many times. V is TRBV10-3 and J is TRBJ2-1, with TRBD1 identical over 10 bases. Trimming removed 4 bases from V and 2 bases from J; junction bases left unmatched: 5. The CDR3 is 16 amino acids. Germline V CDR1 and CDR2: ENHRY, SYGVKD. CDR3 coding DNA: TGTGCCATCAGTGGGTTGGGACAGGGGACCTACAATGAGCAGTTCTTC. Translated, it gives CAISGLGQGTYNEQFF.

The rearrangement joins TRBV6-5 to TRBJ2-1, with 9 nucleotides matching TRBD2. From germline, CDR1 is MNHEY and CDR2 SVGAGI. With V trimmed by 0 bases and J by 3 bases, 6 bases remained unmatched. The CDR3 totals 17 residues. CDR3 in amino acids: CASSYSRVAGVYNEQFF. The CDR3 nucleotides read TGTGCCAGCAGTTACTCGAGAGTAGCGGGAGTCTACAATGAGCAGTTCTTC.

The chain links TRBV6-1 to TRBJ2-7; 9 nucleotides match TRBD2. The CDR3 length is 14 residues. Losses at the gene ends were 3 bases for V and 2 bases for J; bases not matched to a gene: 2. The germline gives CDR1 MNHNS, CDR2 SASEGT. DNA for the CDR3: TGTGCCAGCAGTGATGCGGGAGGGCCCTACGAGCAGTACTTC. Translated: CASSDAGGPYEQYF.

The V gene is TRBV6-5, the J gene TRBJ2-7; D is perhaps TRBD1 or TRBD2 (5 bases each). CDR3 length: 13 residues. Germline lookup yields CDR1 MNHEY and CDR2 SVGAGI. V lost 2 bases and J lost 11, with 16 bases in between. This CDR3 reads CASSYVFAGTEYF. CDR3 nucleotides: TGTGCCAGCAGTTACGTCTTCGCAGGGACGGAGTACTTC.

The chain recombines TRBV6-1 with TRBJ2-7, with TRBD2 matching 8 bases. CDR3 length equals 13 residues. The V gene end was trimmed by 7 bases and the J gene end by 4 bases; junction bases not matched to a gene: 6. In germline, CDR1 is MNHNS, CDR2 SASEGT. CDR3: CASTGTSGYEQYF. In DNA, the CDR3 is TGTGCCAGCACGGGAACTAGCGGTTACGAGCAGTACTTC.